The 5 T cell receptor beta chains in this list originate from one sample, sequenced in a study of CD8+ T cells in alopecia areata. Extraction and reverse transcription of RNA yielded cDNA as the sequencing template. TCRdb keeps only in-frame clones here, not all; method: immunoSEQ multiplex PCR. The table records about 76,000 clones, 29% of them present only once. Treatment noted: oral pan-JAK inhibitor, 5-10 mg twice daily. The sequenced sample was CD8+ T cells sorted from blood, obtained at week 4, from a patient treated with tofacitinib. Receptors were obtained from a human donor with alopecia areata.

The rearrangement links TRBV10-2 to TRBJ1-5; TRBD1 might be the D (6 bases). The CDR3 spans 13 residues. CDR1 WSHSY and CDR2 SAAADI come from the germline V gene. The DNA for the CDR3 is TGCGCTGGGGGCGGAGATAGCAATCAGCCCCAGCATTTT. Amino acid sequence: CAGGGDSNQPQHF.

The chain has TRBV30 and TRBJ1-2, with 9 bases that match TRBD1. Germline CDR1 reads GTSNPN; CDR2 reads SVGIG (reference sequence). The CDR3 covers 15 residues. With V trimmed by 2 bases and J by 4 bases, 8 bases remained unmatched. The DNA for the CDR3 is TGTGCCTGGAGTCCCACAGGGGGCGTCGCCTATGGCTACACCTTC. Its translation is CAWSPTGGVAYGYTF.

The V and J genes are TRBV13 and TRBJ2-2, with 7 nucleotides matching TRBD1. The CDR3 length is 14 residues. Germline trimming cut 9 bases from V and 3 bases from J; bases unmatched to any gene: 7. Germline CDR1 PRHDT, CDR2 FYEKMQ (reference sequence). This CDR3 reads CASMRGRHTGELFF. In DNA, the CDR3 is TGTGCCAGTATGAGGGGGCGGCACACCGGGGAGCTGTTTTTT.

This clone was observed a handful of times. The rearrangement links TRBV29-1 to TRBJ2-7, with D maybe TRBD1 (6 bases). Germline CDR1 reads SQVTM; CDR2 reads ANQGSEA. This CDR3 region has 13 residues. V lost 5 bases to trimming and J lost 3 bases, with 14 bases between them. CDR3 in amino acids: CSVLTGINYEQYF. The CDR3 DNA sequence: TGCAGCGTTCTCACAGGGATAAACTACGAGCAGTACTTC.

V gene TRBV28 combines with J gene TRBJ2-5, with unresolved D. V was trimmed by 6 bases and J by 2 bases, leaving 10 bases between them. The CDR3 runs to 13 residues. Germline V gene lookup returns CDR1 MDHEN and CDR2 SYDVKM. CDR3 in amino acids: CASRIQLQETQYF. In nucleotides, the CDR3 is TGTGCCAGCAGGATACAGCTTCAAGAGACCCAGTACTTC.